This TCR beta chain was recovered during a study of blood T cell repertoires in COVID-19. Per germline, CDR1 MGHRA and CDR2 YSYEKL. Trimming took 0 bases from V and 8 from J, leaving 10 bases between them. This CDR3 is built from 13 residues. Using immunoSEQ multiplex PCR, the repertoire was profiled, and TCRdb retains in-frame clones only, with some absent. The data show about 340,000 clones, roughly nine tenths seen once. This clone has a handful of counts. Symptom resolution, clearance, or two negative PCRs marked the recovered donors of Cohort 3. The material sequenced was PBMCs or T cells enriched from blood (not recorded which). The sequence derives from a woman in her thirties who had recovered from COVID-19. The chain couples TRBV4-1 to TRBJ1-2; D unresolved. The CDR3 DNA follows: TGCGCCAGCAGCCAAGACCCGCGATGGGGCTACACCTTC. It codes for CASSQDPRWGYTF.